A single sample is the source of the 18 T cell receptor beta chains below, sequenced in a study of T cell changes during pregnancy in multiple sclerosis. Method: immunoSEQ multiplex PCR; TCRdb's copy keeps in-frame clones and lacks some. The data contain about 75,000 clones, around 90% of them singletons. The sequenced sample was peripheral blood, obtained in the first trimester of pregnancy. These receptors originate from a female donor in good health, enrolled as a control in a pregnancy study.

The chain couples TRBV19 to TRBJ1-1; D is unclear. Trimming took off 5 bases at V and 11 bases at J, with 15 bases between the two ends. Germline-derived CDR1 and CDR2 are LNHDA and SQIVND (reference sequence). CDR3 length: 12 amino acids. The CDR3 coding sequence is TGTGCCAGTAGTGTCCCTTACGGGAGCGCTTTCTTT. Translating gives CASSVPYGSAFF.

The V call is TRBV7-2, the J call TRBJ1-2; 8 bases line up with TRBD1. The CDR3 covers 13 residues. Germline V CDR1 and CDR2: SGHTA, FQGNSA. J was trimmed by 6 bases and V by 11 bases; bases with no gene match: 11. The CDR3 DNA follows: TGTGCCGCTTGGAGGGACAGGTCCCATGGCTACACCTTC. This translates into CAAWRDRSHGYTF.

The genes are TRBV4-3 and TRBJ1-2, with D uncertain. In germline, CDR1 is LGHNA, CDR2 YSLEER. There are 14 residues in the CDR3. V was shortened by 0 bases and J by 0 bases, with 5 bases between the two germline ends. In DNA form, the CDR3 reads TGCGCCAGCAGCCAAGATCTTGCTAACTATGGCTACACCTTC. It specifies CASSQDLANYGYTF.

CDR3 in amino acids: CASSPEGAQNYGYTF. DNA of the CDR3: TGTGCCAGCAGCCCGGAGGGGGCGCAGAACTATGGCTACACCTTC. This chain uses TRBV2 with TRBJ1-2, with TRBD1 identical over 7 bases. This CDR3 is built from 15 residues. Germline lookup yields CDR1 SNHLY and CDR2 FYNNEI. Germline trimming cut 6 bases from V and 2 bases from J; bases unmatched to any gene: 9.

V and J are TRBV4-3 and TRBJ1-6, with D possibly being TRBD1 (5 bases). Looked up from germline, CDR1 is LGHNA and CDR2 is YSLEER. Trimming shortened V by 0 bases and J by 8 bases, and 11 bases separated the two germline ends. The CDR3 is 15 amino acids. The CDR3 spells CASSQDLTDYSPLHF. CDR3 coding DNA: TGCGCCAGCAGCCAAGATCTGACAGACTATTCACCCCTCCACTTT.

The genes are TRBV5-1 and TRBJ2-7; 7 bases fit TRBD2. With V trimmed by 0 bases and J by 3 bases, 3 bases remained unmatched. The CDR3 is 14 residues long. The germline gives CDR1 SGHRS, CDR2 YFSETQ. In DNA form, the CDR3 reads TGCGCCAGCAGCTTGGGAGCGGGGATCTACGAGCAGTACTTC. Protein: CASSLGAGIYEQYF.

The V call is TRBV10-3, the J call TRBJ2-7; 10 bases agree with TRBD2. CDR3 length: 16 residues. V shed 0 bases, J shed 6 bases, and the junction held 8 bases outside the gene matches. Germline CDR1 ENHRY, CDR2 SYGVKD. CDR3 amino acids: CAISESTSGTRAEQYF. The CDR3 DNA reads as TGTGCCATCAGTGAGTCAACTAGCGGGACTCGTGCCGAGCAGTACTTC.

This chain links TRBV19 with TRBJ2-7; 7 bases fit TRBD1. Germline values: CDR1 LNHDA, CDR2 SQIVND (reference sequence). The CDR3 is 15 amino acids. Trimming took 7 bases from V and 3 from J; bases not matched to a gene: 12. Written as DNA, the CDR3 is TGTGCCAGTAAAAAAGGGGGCGACAGAATCTACGAGCAGTACTTC. It encodes CASKKGGDRIYEQYF.

This CDR3 reads CASSERTSGGADTQYF. CDR3 coding DNA: TGTGCCAGCAGCGAACGGACTAGCGGGGGGGCAGATACGCAGTATTTT. V and J are TRBV9 and TRBJ2-3, with 15 positions matching TRBD2. This CDR3 is built from 16 residues. Germline values: CDR1 SGDLS, CDR2 YYNGEE. V was clipped by 3 bases and J by 4 bases; unmatched bases: 3.

The chain is built from TRBV19 and TRBJ1-5; D possibly corresponds to TRBD1 (6 bases). Trimming shortened V by 5 bases and J by 3 bases, and 11 bases separated the two germline ends. This CDR3 comprises 14 residues. The germline V gene has CDR1 LNHDA and CDR2 SQIVND (reference sequence). The CDR3 DNA follows: TGTGCCAGTAGTCCTGGACAGTACAATCAGCCCCAGCATTTT. Amino acids: CASSPGQYNQPQHF.

The CDR3 loop reads CASTIAGNYNEQFF. The CDR3, as DNA: TGTGCCAGCACAATAGCGGGGAACTACAATGAGCAGTTCTTC. The J gene is TRBJ2-1, the V gene TRBV6-5; 8 bases agree with TRBD2. This CDR3 has 14 amino acids. Looked up from germline, CDR1 is MNHEY and CDR2 is SVGAGI. Losses at the gene ends were 7 bases for V and 3 bases for J; bases not matched to a gene: 5.

Points on this clone: The junction shows a germline mismatch at one end, possibly a read error. V usage is TRBV2 and J usage is TRBJ1-3, with D tentatively TRBD1 (6 bases). The CDR3 is 15 residues long. Germline V gene lookup returns CDR1 SNHLY and CDR2 FYNNEI. CDR3 region: CASREGGGEGNTIYF. The CDR3 bases are TGTGCCAGCAGGGAAGGTGGGGGCGAAGGAAACACCATATATTTT.

The V gene is TRBV19, the J gene TRBJ2-1; 9 bases are shared with TRBD2. Trimming took 9 bases from V and 8 from J; bases not matched to a gene: 17. This CDR3 contains 16 residues. Germline V gene data show CDR1 as LNHDA and CDR2 as SQIVND (reference sequence). The CDR3 sequence is CASRTRVASGIDEQFF. The DNA of the CDR3 is TGTGCCAGCCGGACCCGTGTTGCTAGCGGGATAGATGAGCAGTTCTTC.

This chain joins TRBV19 and TRBJ1-2; TRBD1 matches at 10 bases. Germline CDR1 reads LNHDA; CDR2 reads SQIVND (reference sequence). The CDR3 contains 13 residues. With V trimmed by 8 bases and J by 5 bases, 5 bases remained unmatched. This chain's CDR3 is CASSDRGGYGYTF. CDR3 nucleotide sequence: TGTGCCAGTTCGGACAGGGGGGGATATGGCTACACCTTC.

The chain carries TRBV7-9 and TRBJ2-5; tentative D call: TRBD1 (6 bases). Germline CDR1 is SEHNR and CDR2 is FQNEAQ (reference sequence). This CDR3 is 13 amino acids long. V dropped 5 bases and J dropped 4 bases, with 11 bases sitting between them. CDR3 coding DNA: TGTGCCAGCAGCCCGAAAGGGGGAGAGACCCAGTACTTC. Its protein product is CASSPKGGETQYF.

This rearrangement joins TRBV10-1 to TRBJ2-1, with 11 bases identical to TRBD2. CDR3 size: 15 residues. CDR1 and CDR2 (germline): WNHNN, SYGVQD (reference sequence). Trimming cost V 3 bases and J 6 bases; bases outside gene matches: 4. CDR3 protein: CASSEGTSGSNEQFF. Written as DNA, the CDR3 is TGCGCCAGCAGTGAAGGAACTAGCGGGAGCAATGAGCAGTTCTTC.

The chain links TRBV19 to TRBJ1-2, with 11 bases fitting TRBD1. Germline assignment: CDR1 LNHDA and CDR2 SQIVND (reference sequence). The CDR3 totals 15 residues. Trimming cost V 5 bases and J 8 bases; bases outside gene matches: 10. CDR3 in amino acids: CASSLLDRGLWGYTF. CDR3 bases: TGTGCCAGTAGTCTACTGGACAGGGGGCTCTGGGGCTACACCTTC.

The chain has TRBV11-2 and TRBJ2-5; the D gene is possibly TRBD1 (6 bases). In germline, CDR1 is SGHAT, CDR2 FQNNGV. V was shortened by 3 bases and J by 5 bases, with 13 bases between the two germline ends. This CDR3 has 14 residues. DNA of the CDR3: TGTGCCAGCAGCTTTCTCACACAGGGCGAGACCCAGTACTTC. This gives the protein CASSFLTQGETQYF. Drawing the rest from reference TRBV11-2 and TRBJ2-5, the complete variable domain is EAGVAQSPRYKIIEKRQSVAFWCNPISGHATLYWYQQILGQGPKLLIQFQNNGVVDDSQLPKDRFSAERLKGVDSTLKIQPAKLEDSAVYLCASSFLTQGETQYFGPGTRLLVL.